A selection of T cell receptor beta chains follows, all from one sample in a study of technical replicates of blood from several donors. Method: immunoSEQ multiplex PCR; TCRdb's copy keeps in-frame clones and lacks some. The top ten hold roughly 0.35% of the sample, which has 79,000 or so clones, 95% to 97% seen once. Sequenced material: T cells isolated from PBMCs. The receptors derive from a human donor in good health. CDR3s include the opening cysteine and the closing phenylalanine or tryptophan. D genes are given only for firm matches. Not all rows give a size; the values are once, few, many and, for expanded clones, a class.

CDR3aa: CASSQGVSNYGYTF
CDR3nt: TGTGCCAGCAGCCAAGGCGTTTCTAACTATGGCTACACCTTC
j_gene: TRBJ1-2
v_gene: TRBV4-2
abundance: once
d_gene: NA

CDR3aa: CASSSGLAGLSYEQYF
CDR3nt: TGTGCCAGCAGCTCTGGACTAGCGGGGCTCTCCTACGAGCAGTACTTC
j_gene: TRBJ2-7
v_gene: TRBV13
abundance: NA
d_gene: TRBD2

CDR3aa: CAWSPDRGAVYEQYF
CDR3nt: TGTGCCTGGAGCCCGGACAGGGGTGCGGTTTACGAGCAGTACTTC
j_gene: TRBJ2-7
v_gene: TRBV30
abundance: NA
d_gene: TRBD1

CDR3aa: CASGDRGLKNEQFF
CDR3nt: TGTGCCAGTGGGGACAGGGGGCTAAAAAATGAGCAGTTCTTC
j_gene: TRBJ2-1
v_gene: TRBV19
abundance: NA
d_gene: TRBD1

CDR3aa: CASSLVGQGVQPQHF
CDR3nt: TGTGCCAGCAGTTTAGTGGGACAGGGCGTCCAGCCCCAGCATTTT
j_gene: TRBJ1-5
v_gene: TRBV6-6
abundance: NA
d_gene: TRBD1

CDR3aa: CASRPDRGNEKLFF
CDR3nt: TGCGCCAGCAGACCAGACAGGGGGAATGAAAAACTGTTTTTT
j_gene: TRBJ1-4
v_gene: TRBV5-1
abundance: once
d_gene: TRBD1

CDR3aa: CSVGTGGGTGELFF
CDR3nt: TGCAGCGTTGGGACAGGGGGCGGCACCGGGGAGCTGTTTTTT
j_gene: TRBJ2-2
v_gene: TRBV29-1
abundance: NA
d_gene: TRBD1

CDR3aa: CATSSGLAGYEQYF
CDR3nt: TGTGCCACCAGCAGCGGACTAGCGGGATACGAGCAGTACTTC
j_gene: TRBJ2-7
v_gene: TRBV15
abundance: NA
d_gene: TRBD2

CDR3aa: CASSLSGWANNQPQHF
CDR3nt: TGTGCCAGTAGTCTGTCAGGGTGGGCGAACAATCAGCCCCAGCATTTT
j_gene: TRBJ1-5
v_gene: TRBV19
abundance: few
d_gene: NA

CDR3aa: CASSLALGTEQFF
CDR3nt: TGCGCCAGCAGCTTGGCCCTCGGGACAGAGCAGTTCTTC
j_gene: TRBJ2-1
v_gene: TRBV5-1
abundance: NA
d_gene: NA

CDR3aa: CASSLNNRPGEAFF
CDR3nt: TGTGCCAGCAGCCTTAATAATCGACCGGGTGAAGCTTTCTTT
j_gene: TRBJ1-1
v_gene: TRBV13
abundance: NA
d_gene: NA

CDR3aa: CASSPQGLAGGREQFF
CDR3nt: TGTGCCAGCTCACCACAAGGACTAGCGGGAGGGAGGGAGCAGTTCTTC
j_gene: TRBJ2-1
v_gene: TRBV18
abundance: once
d_gene: TRBD2

CDR3aa: CASSSRTAAYEQYF
CDR3nt: TGTGCCAGCAGTTCCCGGACTGCTGCCTACGAGCAGTACTTC
j_gene: TRBJ2-7
v_gene: TRBV28
abundance: once
d_gene: NA

CDR3aa: CASSIRGSRGGEQFF
CDR3nt: TGTGCCAGTAGTATAAGGGGTTCCAGGGGTGGAGAGCAGTTCTTC
j_gene: TRBJ2-1
v_gene: TRBV19
abundance: NA
d_gene: NA

CDR3aa: CASSPGLASYNEQFF
CDR3nt: TGCGCCAGCAGCCCCGGACTAGCGTCCTACAATGAGCAGTTCTTC
j_gene: TRBJ2-1
v_gene: TRBV4-1
abundance: NA
d_gene: TRBD2

CDR3aa: CASSFRTGGIYGYTF
CDR3nt: TGTGCCAGCAGTTTTCGGACAGGGGGAATCTATGGCTACACCTTC
j_gene: TRBJ1-2
v_gene: TRBV5-4
abundance: NA
d_gene: TRBD1

CDR3aa: CASARGGAVYGYTF
CDR3nt: TGTGCCAGCGCCCGCGGCGGGGCTGTCTATGGCTACACCTTC
j_gene: TRBJ1-2
v_gene: TRBV27
abundance: NA
d_gene: NA

CDR3aa: CASSFSGYEQYF
CDR3nt: TGTGCCAGCAGCTTCTCAGGATACGAGCAGTACTTC
j_gene: TRBJ2-7
v_gene: TRBV5-5
abundance: NA
d_gene: NA

CDR3aa: CASSSRGFGAYEQYF
CDR3nt: TGTGCCAGCAGTTCACGGGGTTTTGGGGCCTACGAGCAGTACTTC
j_gene: TRBJ2-7
v_gene: TRBV28
abundance: NA
d_gene: NA

CDR3aa: CASSPGQGYGYTF
CDR3nt: TGTGCCAGCAGCCCGGGACAGGGCTACGGCTACACCTTC
j_gene: TRBJ1-2
v_gene: TRBV7-6
abundance: NA
d_gene: TRBD1

CDR3aa: CASSLGTGGEQYF
CDR3nt: TGTGCCAGTAGTCTGGGGACAGGGGGCGAGCAGTACTTC
j_gene: TRBJ2-7
v_gene: TRBV19
abundance: once
d_gene: TRBD1

CDR3aa: CASSFSASTGVNGYTF
CDR3nt: TGCGCCAGCAGCTTTTCAGCTTCTACAGGGGTGAATGGCTACACCTTC
j_gene: TRBJ1-2
v_gene: TRBV5-1
abundance: NA
d_gene: TRBD1

CDR3aa: CASSPGLAGENTQYF
CDR3nt: TGTGCCAGCAGCCCGGGACTAGCGGGAGAGAATACGCAGTATTTT
j_gene: TRBJ2-3
v_gene: TRBV13
abundance: once
d_gene: TRBD2

CDR3aa: CAISELGEAFF
CDR3nt: TGTGCCATCAGTGAGCTCGGTGAAGCTTTCTTT
j_gene: TRBJ1-1
v_gene: TRBV10-3
abundance: NA
d_gene: NA

CDR3aa: CASSEGYGYYEQYF
CDR3nt: TGTGCCAGCAGTGAAGGGTACGGTTACTACGAGCAGTACTTC
j_gene: TRBJ2-7
v_gene: TRBV6-1
abundance: NA
d_gene: NA

CDR3aa: CASTKRGGANYGYTF
CDR3nt: TGTGCCAGCACTAAAAGAGGAGGAGCTAACTATGGCTACACCTTC
j_gene: TRBJ1-2
v_gene: TRBV27
abundance: once
d_gene: NA

CDR3aa: CASSFEMSRVMRNTIYF
CDR3nt: TGTGCCAGCAGCTTCGAAATGAGCAGGGTCATGAGAAACACCATATATTTT
j_gene: TRBJ1-3
v_gene: TRBV13
abundance: NA
d_gene: NA

CDR3aa: CASSLLPYNEQFF
CDR3nt: TGTGCCAGCAGCTTACTCCCTTACAATGAGCAGTTCTTC
j_gene: TRBJ2-1
v_gene: TRBV11-2
abundance: NA
d_gene: NA

CDR3aa: CASSLELREQYF
CDR3nt: TGTGCCAGCAGCTTAGAGCTTCGGGAGCAGTACTTC
j_gene: TRBJ2-7
v_gene: TRBV7-9
abundance: NA
d_gene: NA

CDR3aa: CASSLEGTGVSYEQYF
CDR3nt: TGTGCCAGCAGTTTAGAAGGGACAGGGGTTAGCTACGAGCAGTACTTC
j_gene: TRBJ2-7
v_gene: TRBV27
abundance: NA
d_gene: TRBD1

CDR3aa: CASSFSFGGGFTGELFF
CDR3nt: TGTGCCAGCAGTTTTTCTTTCGGGGGAGGTTTCACCGGGGAGCTGTTTTTT
j_gene: TRBJ2-2
v_gene: TRBV27
abundance: NA
d_gene: NA

CDR3aa: CASSLTGSTGNSYEQYF
CDR3nt: TGTGCCAGTAGTTTAACGGGATCGACAGGGAACTCCTACGAGCAGTACTTC
j_gene: TRBJ2-7
v_gene: TRBV19
abundance: NA
d_gene: TRBD1

CDR3aa: CASSYKISGSSYEQYF
CDR3nt: TGTGCCAGCAGTTATAAGATTAGCGGGAGCTCCTACGAGCAGTACTTC
j_gene: TRBJ2-7
v_gene: TRBV27
abundance: NA
d_gene: TRBD2

CDR3aa: CASSNRSFYNEQFF
CDR3nt: TGCGCCAGCAGCAACCGGAGCTTCTACAATGAGCAGTTCTTC
j_gene: TRBJ2-1
v_gene: TRBV4-1
abundance: NA
d_gene: NA

CDR3aa: CASNSDRELEETQYF
CDR3nt: TGCGCCAGCAACTCCGACAGGGAGTTGGAAGAGACCCAGTACTTC
j_gene: TRBJ2-5
v_gene: TRBV10-2
abundance: NA
d_gene: TRBD1